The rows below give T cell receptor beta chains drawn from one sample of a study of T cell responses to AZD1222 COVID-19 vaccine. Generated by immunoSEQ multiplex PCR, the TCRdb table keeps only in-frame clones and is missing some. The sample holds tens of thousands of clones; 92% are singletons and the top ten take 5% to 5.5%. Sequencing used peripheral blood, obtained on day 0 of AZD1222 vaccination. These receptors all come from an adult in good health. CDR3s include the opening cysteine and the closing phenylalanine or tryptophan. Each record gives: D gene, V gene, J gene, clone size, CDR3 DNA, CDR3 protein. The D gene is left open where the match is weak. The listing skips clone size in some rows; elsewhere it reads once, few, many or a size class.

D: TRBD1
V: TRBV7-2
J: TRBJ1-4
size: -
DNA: TGTGCCAGCAGCTCCTGGGACAGGGATCAGTTTTTT
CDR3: CASSSWDRDQFF

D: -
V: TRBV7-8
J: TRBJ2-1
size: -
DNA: TGTGCCAGCAGCTTGGGGACTTATTACAATGAGCAGTTCTTC
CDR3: CASSLGTYYNEQFF

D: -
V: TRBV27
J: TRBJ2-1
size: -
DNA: TGTGCCAGCAGTCCGCGGGTTTCCTACAATGAGCAGTTCTTC
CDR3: CASSPRVSYNEQFF

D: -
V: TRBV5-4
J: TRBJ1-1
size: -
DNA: TGTGCCAGCAGCCCGGAGGCGGGGAGGGGCACTGAAGCTTTCTTT
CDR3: CASSPEAGRGTEAFF

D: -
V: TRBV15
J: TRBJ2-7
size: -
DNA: TGTGCCACCAGCAGAGGACAGGAACCCTACGAGCAGTACTTC
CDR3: CATSRGQEPYEQYF

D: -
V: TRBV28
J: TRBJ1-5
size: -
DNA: TGTGCCAGCAGTTTACATCAAGGGATTCAGCCCCAGCATTTT
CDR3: CASSLHQGIQPQHF

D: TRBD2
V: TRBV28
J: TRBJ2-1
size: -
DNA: TGTGCCAGCAGTTCCCCAAGCGGGATATACAATGAGCAGTTCTTC
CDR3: CASSSPSGIYNEQFF

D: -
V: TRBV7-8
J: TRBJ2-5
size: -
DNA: TGTGCCAGCAGCTGGAGACAGGGACTCCAAGAGACCCAGTACTTC
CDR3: CASSWRQGLQETQYF

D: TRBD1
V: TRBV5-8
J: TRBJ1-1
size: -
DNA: TGTGCCAGCAGCCCAGGGGGAATGAACACTGAAGCTTTCTTT
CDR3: CASSPGGMNTEAFF

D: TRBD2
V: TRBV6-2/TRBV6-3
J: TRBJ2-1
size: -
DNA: TGTGCCAGCAGCATAACTAGCGGGAGGGCCAATGAGCAGTTCTTC
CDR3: CASSITSGRANEQFF

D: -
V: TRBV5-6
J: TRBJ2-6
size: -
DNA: TGTGCCAGCAGCTTGGTTGCTGGGGCCAACGTCCTGACTTTC
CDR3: CASSLVAGANVLTF

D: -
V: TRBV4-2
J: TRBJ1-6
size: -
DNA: TGTGCCAGCAGCTCAGATCCGGGACGGTATAATTCACCCCTCCACTTT
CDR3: CASSSDPGRYNSPLHF

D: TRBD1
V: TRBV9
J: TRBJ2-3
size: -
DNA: TGTGCCAGCAACGACAGGGGTGCCACAGATACGCAGTATTTT
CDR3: CASNDRGATDTQYF

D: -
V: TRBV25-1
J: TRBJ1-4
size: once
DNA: TGTGCCAGCAGTGGCAGGGCGCACGAAAAACTGTTTTTT
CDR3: CASSGRAHEKLFF

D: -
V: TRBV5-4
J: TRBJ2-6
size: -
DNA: TGTGCCAGCAGTTATTACTCTGGGGCCAACGTCCTGACTTTC
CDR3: CASSYYSGANVLTF

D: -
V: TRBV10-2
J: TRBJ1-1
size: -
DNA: TGCGCCAGCAGTGGGACAGTTAACACTGAAGCTTTCTTT
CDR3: CASSGTVNTEAFF